This T cell receptor beta chain was captured in a study of CD8+ T cells in alopecia areata. Study-wide results and limits: Across lesional scalp, and particularly alopecia totalis/universalis, clonality surpassed that of normal scalp.

Germline CDR1 reads MGHRA; CDR2 reads YSYEKL. V was clipped by 1 base and J by 3 bases, with 10 bases between them. This CDR3 has 14 amino acids. This clone was seen once. Antigen specificity is unknown. Extracted RNA was reverse transcribed, and the resulting cDNA served as sequencing template. The data were produced by immunoSEQ multiplex PCR, yet TCRdb's version contains in-frame clones alone and is incomplete. Here the sample spans over 150,000 clones, about 56% being singletons. The chain combines TRBV4-1 with TRBJ2-7; D might be TRBD2 (5 bases). This TCR came from a human donor in good health. Sequences were obtained from CD8+ T cells sorted from blood. The CDR3 bases are TGCGCCAGCAGCCAAGGGCCCGGGGACTACGAGCAGTACTTC. Translated, it gives CASSQGPGDYEQYF.